Here is one T cell receptor beta chain with its context. The data are from a study of blood T cell repertoires in COVID-19. On the study more broadly: The United States, Italy and Spain were the sources of the acute and convalescent COVID-19 samples. The cDNA or gDNA used as material had been derived from T cells, B-cell-depleted T cells, or PBMCs.

This CDR3 spans 16 amino acids. CDR1 SGHNT and CDR2 YYREEE come from the germline V gene (reference sequence). V lost 0 bases and J 6 bases, leaving 13 bases between the germline ends. How the authors handled the data: Counts of nucleated cells, estimated from reference gene primer amplification, were obtained. Method: immunoSEQ multiplex PCR; TCRdb's copy keeps in-frame clones and lacks some. That table gives V, J and clone size, and the DNA gave D and trimming. The sample has fewer than 200,000 clones; almost 85% are singletons. The sequencing sample was made of peripheral blood. The sequence derives from a middle-aged man who had recovered from COVID-19. The chain is built from TRBV5-4 and TRBJ1-6, with D possibly being TRBD1 (5 bases). The CDR3 coding sequence is TGTGCCAGCAGCTTGGGGGGGGGTTTGGGTAATTCACCCCTCCACTTT. Translation: CASSLGGGLGNSPLHF.